This TCR beta chain was observed in a study of T cell changes during pregnancy in multiple sclerosis (dated by TCRdb to the late 2010s). About the full investigation: The study examined how the T cell repertoire changed over the course of pregnancy in women with multiple sclerosis.

Germline trimming: 5 bases from V, 3 bases from J; junction bases outside gene matches: 5. Taken from the germline V gene (reference sequence), the CDR1 and CDR2 loops are SEHNR and FQNEAQ. The CDR3 sequence holds 14 residues, the cysteine and phenylalanine included. Only the CDR3 portion is preserved as DNA: 42 bases, with reading frame beginning at the first base. Concerning this clone: The antigen this receptor binds is unknown. No much larger clone exists at a distance of one base, and base qualities are not known.

The library relied on the immunoSEQ multiplex PCR assay. TCRdb provides this immuneACCESS table in a form limited to in-frame rearrangements. Some clones are lacking; in checked studies, under half of them reflect an unresolved V gene, and why the rest are absent is not known. This sample gives about 36,000 clones in total; roughly 92% of them show up just once. The ten top clones hold less than 1.5% of the sample. The receptor chain draws on TRBV7-9 and TRBJ2-5; 8 central bases correspond to TRBD1. The receptor was derived from a female donor with multiple sclerosis, enrolled in a pregnancy study. The sample consisted of PBMCs (not recorded whether the cells were cultured). CDR3 reads: CASSRLTGEETQYF. The nucleotide sequence reads TGTGCCAGCAGCCGACTGACAGGGGAAGAGACCCAGTACTTC. Where the CDR3 stops, the reference TRBV7-9 and TRBJ2-5 genes take over; the full variable domain is DTGVSQNPRHKITKRGQNVTFRCDPISEHNRLYWYRQTLGQGPEFLTYFQNEAQLEKSRLLSDRFSAERPKGSFSTLEIQRTEQGDSAMYLCASSRLTGEETQYFGPGTRLLVL.